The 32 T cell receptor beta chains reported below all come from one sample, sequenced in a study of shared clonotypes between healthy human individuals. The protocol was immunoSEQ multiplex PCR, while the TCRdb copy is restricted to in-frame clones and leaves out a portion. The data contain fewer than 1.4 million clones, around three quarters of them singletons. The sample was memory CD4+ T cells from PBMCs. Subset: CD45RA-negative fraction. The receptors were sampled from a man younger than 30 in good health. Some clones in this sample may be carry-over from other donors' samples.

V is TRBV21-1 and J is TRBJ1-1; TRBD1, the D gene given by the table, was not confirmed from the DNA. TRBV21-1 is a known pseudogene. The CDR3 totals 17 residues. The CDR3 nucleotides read TGTGCCAGCAGCAAAGGGGGACAGGGGGCCTCGGTGGGTGTAGCTTTCTTT. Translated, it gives CASSKGGQGASVGVAFF.

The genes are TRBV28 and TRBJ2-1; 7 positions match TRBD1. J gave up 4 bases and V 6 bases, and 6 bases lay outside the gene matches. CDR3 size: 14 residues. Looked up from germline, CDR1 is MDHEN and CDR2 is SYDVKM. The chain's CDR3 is CASSTGDRYNEQFF. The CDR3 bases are TGTGCCAGCAGCACCGGGGACAGATACAATGAGCAGTTCTTC.

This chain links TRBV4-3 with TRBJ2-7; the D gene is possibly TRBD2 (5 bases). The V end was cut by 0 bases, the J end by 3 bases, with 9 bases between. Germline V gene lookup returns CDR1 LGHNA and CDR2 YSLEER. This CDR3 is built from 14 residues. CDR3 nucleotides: TGCGCCAGCAGCCAAGAGAGGGCGTACTACGAGCAGTACTTC. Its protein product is CASSQERAYYEQYF.

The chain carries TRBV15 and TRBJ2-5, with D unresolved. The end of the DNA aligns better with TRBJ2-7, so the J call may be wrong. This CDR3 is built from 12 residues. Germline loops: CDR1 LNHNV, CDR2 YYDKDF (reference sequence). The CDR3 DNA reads TGTGCCACCAGCAGAGATTACTACGAGCAGTACTTC. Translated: CATSRDYYEQYF.

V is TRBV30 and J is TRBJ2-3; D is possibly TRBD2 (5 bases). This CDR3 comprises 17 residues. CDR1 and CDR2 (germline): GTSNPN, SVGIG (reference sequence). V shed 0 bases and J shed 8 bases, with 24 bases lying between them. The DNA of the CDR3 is TGTGCCTGGAGTGTACTCTGGACTCCCCGAAGTGTTGGTACGCAGTATTTT. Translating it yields CAWSVLWTPRSVGTQYF. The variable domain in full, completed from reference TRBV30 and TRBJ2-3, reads SQTIHQWPATLVQPVGSPLSLECTVEGTSNPNLYWYRQAAGRGLQLLFYSVGIGQISSEVPQNLSASRPQDRQFILSSKKLLLSDSGFYLCAWSVLWTPRSVGTQYFGPGTRLTVL.

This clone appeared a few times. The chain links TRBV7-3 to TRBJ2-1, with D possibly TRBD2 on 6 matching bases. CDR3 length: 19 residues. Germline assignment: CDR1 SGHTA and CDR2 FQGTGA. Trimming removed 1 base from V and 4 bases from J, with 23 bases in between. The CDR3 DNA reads TGTGCCAGCAGCTTAATGGACGGTTTTGGGGCGGGAATATACAATGAGCAGTTCTTC. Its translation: CASSLMDGFGAGIYNEQFF.

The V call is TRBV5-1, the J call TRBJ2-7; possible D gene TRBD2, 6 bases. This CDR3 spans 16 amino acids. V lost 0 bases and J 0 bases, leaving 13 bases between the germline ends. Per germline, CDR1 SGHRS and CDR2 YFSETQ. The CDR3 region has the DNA TGCGCCAGCAGCTTGGCTCTAGCGCCATTCTCCTACGAGCAGTACTTC. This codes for CASSLALAPFSYEQYF.

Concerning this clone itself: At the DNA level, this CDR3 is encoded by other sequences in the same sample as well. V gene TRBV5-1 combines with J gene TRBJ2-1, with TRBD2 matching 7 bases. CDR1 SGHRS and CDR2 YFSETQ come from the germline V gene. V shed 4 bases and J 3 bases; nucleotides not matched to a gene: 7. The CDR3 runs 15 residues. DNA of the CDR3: TGCGCCAGCAGCCAGAGCGGGAATAGCTACAATGAGCAGTTCTTC. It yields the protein CASSQSGNSYNEQFF.

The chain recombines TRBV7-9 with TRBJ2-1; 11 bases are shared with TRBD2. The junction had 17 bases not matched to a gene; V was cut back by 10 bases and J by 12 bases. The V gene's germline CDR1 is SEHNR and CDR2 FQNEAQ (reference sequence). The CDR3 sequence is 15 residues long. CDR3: CATRLGTSGKLWQFF. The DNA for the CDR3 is TGTGCCACCCGTCTAGGGACTAGCGGCAAGCTTTGGCAGTTCTTC. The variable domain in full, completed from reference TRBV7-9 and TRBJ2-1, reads DTGVSQNPRHKITKRGQNVTFRCDPISEHNRLYWYRQTLGQGPEFLTYFQNEAQLEKSRLLSDRFSAERPKGSFSTLEIQRTEQGDSAMYLCATRLGTSGKLWQFFGPGTRLTVL.

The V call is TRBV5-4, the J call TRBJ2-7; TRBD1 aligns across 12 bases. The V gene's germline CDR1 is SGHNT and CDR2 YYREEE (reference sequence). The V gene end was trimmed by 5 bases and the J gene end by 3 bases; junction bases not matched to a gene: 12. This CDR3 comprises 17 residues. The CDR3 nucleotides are TGTGCCAGCAGTCCCACCGGGACAGGGGGCTTTCGCTACGAGCAGTACTTC. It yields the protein CASSPTGTGGFRYEQYF.

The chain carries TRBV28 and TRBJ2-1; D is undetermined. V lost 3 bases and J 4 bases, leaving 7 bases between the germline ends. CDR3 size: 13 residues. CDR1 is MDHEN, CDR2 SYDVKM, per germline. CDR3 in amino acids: CASSFSVYNEQFF. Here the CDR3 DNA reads TGTGCCAGCAGTTTTTCTGTATACAATGAGCAGTTCTTC.

Here the CDR3 reads CASSHSQALANEKLFF. CDR3 coding DNA: TGTGCCAGCTCACACTCACAGGCTTTGGCTAATGAAAAACTGTTTTTT. The rearrangement links TRBV18 to TRBJ1-4; weak D call: TRBD1 (5 bases). This CDR3 contains 16 residues. V lost 4 bases to trimming and J lost 3 bases, with 15 bases between them. CDR1 and CDR2 (germline): KGHSH, LQKENI.

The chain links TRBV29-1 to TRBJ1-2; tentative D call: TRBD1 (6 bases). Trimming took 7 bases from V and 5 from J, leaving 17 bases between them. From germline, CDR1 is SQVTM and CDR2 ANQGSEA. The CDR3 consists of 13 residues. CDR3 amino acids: CSGYRVPGYGYTF. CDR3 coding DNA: TGCAGCGGATACAGGGTCCCGGGGTATGGCTACACCTTC.

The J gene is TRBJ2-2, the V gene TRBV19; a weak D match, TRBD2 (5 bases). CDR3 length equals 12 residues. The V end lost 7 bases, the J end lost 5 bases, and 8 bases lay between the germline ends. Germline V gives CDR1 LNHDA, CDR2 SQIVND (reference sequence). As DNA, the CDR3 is TGTGCCAGTAAGCGGAGGACCGGGGAGCTGTTTTTT. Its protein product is CASKRRTGELFF.

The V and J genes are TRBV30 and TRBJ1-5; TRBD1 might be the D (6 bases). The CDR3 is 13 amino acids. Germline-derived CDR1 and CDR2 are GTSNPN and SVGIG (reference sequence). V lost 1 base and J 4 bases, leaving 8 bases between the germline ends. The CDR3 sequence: CAWSGGANQPQHF. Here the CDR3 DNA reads TGTGCCTGGAGTGGGGGGGCTAATCAGCCCCAGCATTTT. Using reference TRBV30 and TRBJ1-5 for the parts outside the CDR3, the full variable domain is SQTIHQWPATLVQPVGSPLSLECTVEGTSNPNLYWYRQAAGRGLQLLFYSVGIGQISSEVPQNLSASRPQDRQFILSSKKLLLSDSGFYLCAWSGGANQPQHFGDGTRLSIL.

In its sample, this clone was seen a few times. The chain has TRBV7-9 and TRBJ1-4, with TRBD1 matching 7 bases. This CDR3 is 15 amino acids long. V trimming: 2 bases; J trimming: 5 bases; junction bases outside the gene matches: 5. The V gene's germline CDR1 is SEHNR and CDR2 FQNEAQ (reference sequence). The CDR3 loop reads CASSLPGQMNEKLFF. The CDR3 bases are TGTGCCAGCAGCTTACCGGGACAGATGAATGAAAAACTGTTTTTT.

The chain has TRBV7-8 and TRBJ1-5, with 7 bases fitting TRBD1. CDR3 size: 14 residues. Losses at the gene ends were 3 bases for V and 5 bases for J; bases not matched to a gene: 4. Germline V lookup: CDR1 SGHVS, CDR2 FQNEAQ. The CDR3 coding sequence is TGTGCCAGCAGCTTGACAGGGCCCTATCAGCCCCAGCATTTT. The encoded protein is CASSLTGPYQPQHF.

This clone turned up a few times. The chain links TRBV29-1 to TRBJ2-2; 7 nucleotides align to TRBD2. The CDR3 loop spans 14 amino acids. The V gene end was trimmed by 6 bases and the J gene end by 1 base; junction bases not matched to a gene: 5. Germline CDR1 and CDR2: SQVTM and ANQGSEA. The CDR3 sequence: CSVESGVNTGELFF. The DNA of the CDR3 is TGCAGCGTGGAGAGCGGGGTGAACACCGGGGAGCTGTTTTTT.

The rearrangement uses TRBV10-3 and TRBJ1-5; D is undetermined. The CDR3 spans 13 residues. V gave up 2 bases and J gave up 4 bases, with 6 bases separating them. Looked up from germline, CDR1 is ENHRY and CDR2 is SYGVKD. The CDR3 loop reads CAISEVSNQPQHF. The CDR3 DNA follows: TGTGCCATCAGTGAGGTTTCTAATCAGCCCCAGCATTTT.

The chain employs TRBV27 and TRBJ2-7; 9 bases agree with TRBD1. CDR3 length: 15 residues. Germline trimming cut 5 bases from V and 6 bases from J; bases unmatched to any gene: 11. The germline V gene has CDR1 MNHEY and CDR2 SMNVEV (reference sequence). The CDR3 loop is CASSPRRDRVSEQYF. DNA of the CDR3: TGTGCCAGCAGTCCAAGGCGGGACAGGGTCAGCGAGCAGTACTTC.

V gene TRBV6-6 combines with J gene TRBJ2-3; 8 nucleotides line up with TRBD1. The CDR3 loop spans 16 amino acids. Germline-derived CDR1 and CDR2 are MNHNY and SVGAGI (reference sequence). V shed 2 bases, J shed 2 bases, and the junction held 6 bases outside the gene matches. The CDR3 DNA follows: TGTGCCAGCAGTTACGGGGCAGGGGGCGTCACAGATACGCAGTATTTT. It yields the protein CASSYGAGGVTDTQYF.

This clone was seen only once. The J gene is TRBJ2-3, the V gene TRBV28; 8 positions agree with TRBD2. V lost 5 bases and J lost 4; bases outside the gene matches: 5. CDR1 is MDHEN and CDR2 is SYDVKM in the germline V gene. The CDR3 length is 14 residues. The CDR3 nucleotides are TGTGCCAGCAGTGGCGGGAGGAATGCAGATACGCAGTATTTT. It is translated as CASSGGRNADTQYF.

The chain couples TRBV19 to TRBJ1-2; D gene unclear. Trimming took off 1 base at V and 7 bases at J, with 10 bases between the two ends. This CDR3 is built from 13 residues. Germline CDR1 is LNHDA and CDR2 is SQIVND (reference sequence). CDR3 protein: CASSIGRGAGYTF. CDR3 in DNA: TGTGCCAGTAGTATAGGCCGCGGCGCTGGCTACACCTTC. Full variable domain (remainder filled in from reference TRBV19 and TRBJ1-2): DGGITQSPKYLFRKEGQNVTLSCEQNLNHDAMYWYRQDPGQGLRLIYYSQIVNDFQKGDIAEGYSVSREKKESFPLTVTSAQKNPTAFYLCASSIGRGAGYTFGSGTRLTVV.

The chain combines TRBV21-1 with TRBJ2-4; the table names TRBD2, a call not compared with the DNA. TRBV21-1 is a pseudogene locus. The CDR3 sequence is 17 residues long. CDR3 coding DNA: TGTGCCAGCAGCAAATCGTGGAGGGGCTTAGCCAAAAACATTCAGTACTTC. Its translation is CASSKSWRGLAKNIQYF.

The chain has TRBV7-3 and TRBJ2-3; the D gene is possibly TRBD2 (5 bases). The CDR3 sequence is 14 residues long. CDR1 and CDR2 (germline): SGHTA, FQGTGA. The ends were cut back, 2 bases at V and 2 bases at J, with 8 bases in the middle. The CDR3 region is CASSLGAVTDTQYF. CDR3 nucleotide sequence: TGTGCCAGCAGCTTAGGAGCGGTCACAGATACGCAGTATTTT. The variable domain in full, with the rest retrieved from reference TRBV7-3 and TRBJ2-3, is GAGVSQTPSNKVTEKGKYVELRCDPISGHTALYWYRQSLGQGPEFLIYFQGTGAADDSGLPNDRFFAVRPEGSVSTLKIQRTERGDSAVYLCASSLGAVTDTQYFGPGTRLTVL.

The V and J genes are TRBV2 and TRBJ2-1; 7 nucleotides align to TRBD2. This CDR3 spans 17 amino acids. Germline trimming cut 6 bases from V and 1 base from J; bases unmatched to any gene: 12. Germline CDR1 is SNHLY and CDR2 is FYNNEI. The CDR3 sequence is CASSFGSGATSYNEQFF. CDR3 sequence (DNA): TGTGCCAGCAGCTTCGGAAGCGGGGCGACTTCCTACAATGAGCAGTTCTTC.

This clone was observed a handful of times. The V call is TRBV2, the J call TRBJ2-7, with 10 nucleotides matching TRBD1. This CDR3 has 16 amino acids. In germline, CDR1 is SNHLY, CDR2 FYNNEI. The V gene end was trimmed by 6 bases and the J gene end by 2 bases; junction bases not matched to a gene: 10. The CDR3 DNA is TGTGCCAGCAGACACCCTGGGACAGGGGCTACCTACGAGCAGTACTTC. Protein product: CASRHPGTGATYEQYF.

The DNA of the CDR3 is TGTGCCAGCAGCTTCCTAGCGGGAGGCGGTGAGCAGTTCTTC. As protein: CASSFLAGGGEQFF. V and J are TRBV11-2 and TRBJ2-1, with 11 nucleotides matching TRBD2. The CDR3 sequence is 14 residues long. V dropped 3 bases and J dropped 9; count of bases not matched to a gene: 4. Germline-derived CDR1 and CDR2 are SGHAT and FQNNGV.

The CDR3 DNA reads TGCGCCAGCAGCCGGACTAGATGGCGGGAGCAGTACTTC. Protein product: CASSRTRWREQYF. The chain combines TRBV4-3 with TRBJ2-7, with 7 nucleotides matching TRBD2. Trimming cost V 4 bases and J 7 bases; bases outside gene matches: 7. This CDR3 spans 13 amino acids. CDR1 is LGHNA and CDR2 is YSLEER in the germline V gene.

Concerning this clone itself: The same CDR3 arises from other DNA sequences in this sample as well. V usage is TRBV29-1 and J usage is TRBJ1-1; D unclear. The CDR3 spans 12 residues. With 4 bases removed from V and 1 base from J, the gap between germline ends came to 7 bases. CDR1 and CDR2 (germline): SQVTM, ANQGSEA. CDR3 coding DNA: TGCAGCGTTGTTGGTAGGAACACTGAAGCTTTCTTT. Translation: CSVVGRNTEAFF.

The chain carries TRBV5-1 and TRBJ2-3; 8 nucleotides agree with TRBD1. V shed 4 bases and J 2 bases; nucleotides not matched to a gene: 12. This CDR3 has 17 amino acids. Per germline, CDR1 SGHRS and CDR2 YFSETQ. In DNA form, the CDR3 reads TGCGCCAGCAGCCCATTAAGGACAGGGCTACCCACAGATACGCAGTATTTT. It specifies CASSPLRTGLPTDTQYF. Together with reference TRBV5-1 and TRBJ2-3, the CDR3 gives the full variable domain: KAGVTQTPRYLIKTRGQQVTLSCSPISGHRSVSWYQQTPGQGLQFLFEYFSETQRNKGNFPGRFSGRQFSNSRSEMNVSTLELGDSALYLCASSPLRTGLPTDTQYFGPGTRLTVL.

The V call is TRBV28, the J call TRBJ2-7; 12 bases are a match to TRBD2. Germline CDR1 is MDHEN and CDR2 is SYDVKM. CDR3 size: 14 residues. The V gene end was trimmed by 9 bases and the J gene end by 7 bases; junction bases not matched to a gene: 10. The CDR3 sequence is CASALAGGRREQYF. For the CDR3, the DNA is TGTGCCAGTGCCCTAGCGGGAGGGAGGCGGGAGCAGTACTTC.